These T cell receptor beta chains were read from a single sample in a study of a mutant IDH1 vaccine in newly diagnosed glioma. The antigens these receptors bind are not known. Data came from immunoSEQ multiplex PCR; TCRdb stores just in-frame clones and leaves some out. The sample records about 68,000 clones, 84% being singletons. Specimen: PBMCs, collected from a glioma patient whose treatment included an IDH1 peptide vaccine. These receptors were obtained from a man between 18 and 35 years old with glioma. CDR3s include the opening cysteine and the closing phenylalanine or tryptophan. Each record gives: clone size, D gene, V gene, J gene, CDR3 DNA, CDR3 protein. D genes are given only for firm matches. Clone size is not always given. Where it is, it says once, few, many or a class for expanded clones.

clone_size: -
d_call: -
v_call: TRBV27
j_call: TRBJ2-7
cdr3_nt: TGTGCCAGCAGTTCACCGGGCCTTACCTACGAGCAGTACTTC
cdr3_aa: CASSSPGLTYEQYF

clone_size: once
d_call: -
v_call: TRBV6-5
j_call: TRBJ2-7
cdr3_nt: TGTGCCAGCAGCGCAGGGGCTAGGCAGTACTTC
cdr3_aa: CASSAGARQYF

clone_size: -
d_call: -
v_call: TRBV2
j_call: TRBJ1-5
cdr3_nt: TGTGCCAGCAGTGAAGGGGACAATCAGCCCCAGCATTTT
cdr3_aa: CASSEGDNQPQHF

clone_size: -
d_call: -
v_call: TRBV7-9
j_call: TRBJ1-2
cdr3_nt: TGTGCCAGCAGCTTAAGTATACAGTACTATGGCTACACCTTC
cdr3_aa: CASSLSIQYYGYTF

clone_size: -
d_call: TRBD1
v_call: TRBV7-3
j_call: TRBJ2-5
cdr3_nt: TGTGCCAGCAGCTTGACAGGGGGTCGTGAAGAGACCCAGTACTTC
cdr3_aa: CASSLTGGREETQYF

clone_size: -
d_call: -
v_call: TRBV29-1
j_call: TRBJ1-2
cdr3_nt: TGCAGCGTTGAAGCAGGGTGGAACTATGGCTACACCTTC
cdr3_aa: CSVEAGWNYGYTF

clone_size: -
d_call: -
v_call: TRBV4-2
j_call: TRBJ2-7
cdr3_nt: TGTGCCAGCAGCCAAGAGCGGGGACGTACCAACGAGCAGTACTTC
cdr3_aa: CASSQERGRTNEQYF

clone_size: -
d_call: -
v_call: TRBV7-8
j_call: TRBJ2-7
cdr3_nt: TGTGCCAGCAGCTTACACCCCCGGCCCTCTCAGCGCGAGCAGTACTTC
cdr3_aa: CASSLHPRPSQREQYF

clone_size: -
d_call: -
v_call: TRBV6-1
j_call: TRBJ1-1
cdr3_nt: TGTGCCAGCAGTGAAGCTGTTCAGGGGACTGAAGCTTTCTTT
cdr3_aa: CASSEAVQGTEAFF

clone_size: -
d_call: -
v_call: TRBV9
j_call: TRBJ2-7
cdr3_nt: TGTGCCAGCAGCGTAGGATCAGGGAGCTCCTACGAGCAGTACTTC
cdr3_aa: CASSVGSGSSYEQYF

clone_size: -
d_call: TRBD1
v_call: TRBV4-2
j_call: TRBJ2-2
cdr3_nt: TGTGCCAGCACGCTCGGGACAGGGCCGAACACCGGGGAGCTGTTTTTT
cdr3_aa: CASTLGTGPNTGELFF

clone_size: -
d_call: -
v_call: TRBV5-1
j_call: TRBJ2-3
cdr3_nt: TGCGCCAGCAGCTTGCGCGGAGATACGCAGTATTTT
cdr3_aa: CASSLRGDTQYF

clone_size: once
d_call: -
v_call: TRBV27
j_call: TRBJ1-5
cdr3_nt: TGTGCCAGCAGTTTATTAGGGATGGGCAATCAGCCCCAGCATTTT
cdr3_aa: CASSLLGMGNQPQHF

clone_size: -
d_call: TRBD1
v_call: TRBV19
j_call: TRBJ1-1
cdr3_nt: TGTGCCAGTAGTATTGGACAGGGTAACACTGAAGCTTTCTTT
cdr3_aa: CASSIGQGNTEAFF

clone_size: few
d_call: -
v_call: TRBV5-1
j_call: TRBJ1-6
cdr3_nt: TGCGCCAGCAGCTTGGGAACGGGGAGCTCCTATAATTCACCCCTCCACTTT
cdr3_aa: CASSLGTGSSYNSPLHF

clone_size: -
d_call: -
v_call: TRBV5-8
j_call: TRBJ1-2
cdr3_nt: TGTGCCAGCAGCTTGGTGAGGGCCACCACCTATGGGTATGGCTACACCTTC
cdr3_aa: CASSLVRATTYGYGYTF

clone_size: -
d_call: TRBD1
v_call: TRBV7-9
j_call: TRBJ1-1
cdr3_nt: TGTGCCAGCAGCTTAGCGAAGGGGACAGGCACTTTGAACACTGAAGCTTTCTTT
cdr3_aa: CASSLAKGTGTLNTEAFF

clone_size: once
d_call: -
v_call: TRBV30
j_call: TRBJ1-4
cdr3_nt: TGTGCCTGGAGGGATTCGGGGGGAAAACTGTTTTTT
cdr3_aa: CAWRDSGGKLFF

clone_size: once
d_call: TRBD1
v_call: TRBV2
j_call: TRBJ1-6
cdr3_nt: TGTGCCAGCACGGGACAGTATAATTCACCCCTCCACTTT
cdr3_aa: CASTGQYNSPLHF

clone_size: -
d_call: -
v_call: TRBV18
j_call: TRBJ2-7
cdr3_nt: TGTGCCAGCTCACCACCGTCCCTTCGCTCCTACGAGCAGTACTTC
cdr3_aa: CASSPPSLRSYEQYF

clone_size: -
d_call: -
v_call: TRBV28
j_call: TRBJ1-4
cdr3_nt: TGTGCCAGCAGCCTCGGGACACCGGGAAAACTGTTTTTT
cdr3_aa: CASSLGTPGKLFF

clone_size: -
d_call: -
v_call: TRBV7-2
j_call: TRBJ1-1
cdr3_nt: TGTGCCAGCAGCTTAGTTCCCACAGCCTCGATTGCTTTCTTT
cdr3_aa: CASSLVPTASIAFF

clone_size: -
d_call: -
v_call: TRBV4-3
j_call: TRBJ1-1
cdr3_nt: TGCGCCAGCAGCCAAGGGGCCCTGAACACTGAAGCTTTCTTT
cdr3_aa: CASSQGALNTEAFF

clone_size: -
d_call: TRBD2
v_call: TRBV10-2
j_call: TRBJ2-7
cdr3_nt: TGCGCCAGCAGTTCTGGGCCGGGAGGACCCTACGAGCAGTACTTC
cdr3_aa: CASSSGPGGPYEQYF

clone_size: few
d_call: -
v_call: TRBV5-1
j_call: TRBJ1-1
cdr3_nt: TGCGCCAGCAGCGATATGAACACTGAAGCTTTCTTT
cdr3_aa: CASSDMNTEAFF

clone_size: -
d_call: TRBD1
v_call: TRBV25-1
j_call: TRBJ2-7
cdr3_nt: TGTGCCAGCAGTGAATCGGACAGGTACTACGAGCAGTACTTC
cdr3_aa: CASSESDRYYEQYF

clone_size: -
d_call: -
v_call: TRBV11-2
j_call: TRBJ2-5
cdr3_nt: TGTGCCAGCAGCCCCATCCTCCCCACAGAGACCCAGTACTTC
cdr3_aa: CASSPILPTETQYF

clone_size: -
d_call: TRBD2
v_call: TRBV6-5
j_call: TRBJ2-1
cdr3_nt: TGTGCCAGCAGAAACCCCGGGACTAGCGGCAATGAGCAGTTCTTC
cdr3_aa: CASRNPGTSGNEQFF

clone_size: -
d_call: -
v_call: TRBV7-9
j_call: TRBJ2-3
cdr3_nt: TGTGCCAGCAGCTCCCGCAGCGACCCTACAGATACGCAGTATTTT
cdr3_aa: CASSSRSDPTDTQYF